The 21 T cell receptor beta chains below were found in one sample sequenced in a study of blood T cell dynamics during melanoma immunotherapy (dated by TCRdb to the early 2020s). Libraries came from the immunoSEQ multiplex PCR assay. TCRdb's version of the immuneACCESS table is confined to in-frame rearrangements and falls short of the full clone set. An unresolved V gene accounts for under half of the shortfall where checked; the remainder is of unknown origin. The sample yields 9,900 or so clones; roughly 80% were counted once. The ten top clones hold around 24% of the sample. The label giving this sample's time point can be read as: week 3, after first cycle of checkpoint inhibitor. This material consisted of blood, taken from a patient treated with checkpoint blockade. The receptors derive from a human donor with melanoma.

This clone occurred once. CDR3 bases: TGTGCCAGCACTCTGGAGGGCAGGAGAGAGACCCAGTACTTC. Its protein product is CASTLEGRRETQYF. The chain uses TRBV5-6 and TRBJ2-5; possible D gene TRBD2, 6 bases. Trimming pared 6 bases from V and 4 bases from J, leaving 16 bases between. This CDR3 has 14 residues. Per germline, CDR1 SGHDT and CDR2 YYEEEE.

The gene calls are TRBV9 and TRBJ2-1, with TRBD1 matching 7 bases. The trim removed 0 bases at V and 4 bases at J, leaving 4 bases unmatched. This CDR3 spans 15 amino acids. From germline, CDR1 is SGDLS and CDR2 YYNGEE. The CDR3 sequence: CASSVVGTAYNEQFF. The CDR3 DNA sequence: TGTGCCAGCAGCGTAGTAGGGACAGCGTACAATGAGCAGTTCTTC.

The chain combines TRBV5-1 with TRBJ2-3; perhaps TRBD2 as D (5 bases). In germline, CDR1 is SGHRS, CDR2 YFSETQ. This CDR3 has 14 amino acids. Trimming took 2 bases from V and 4 from J, leaving 11 bases between them. The CDR3 nucleotides are TGCGCCAGCAGCTTCGGAGAGAGGGCAGATACGCAGTATTTT. It encodes CASSFGERADTQYF.

This sequence joins TRBV18 and TRBJ2-1, with 10 nucleotides matching TRBD1. Germline V lookup: CDR1 KGHSH, CDR2 LQKENI. This CDR3 has 15 residues. With V trimmed by 5 bases and J by 7 bases, 8 bases remained unmatched. This CDR3 is CASSTRQGARNEQFF. The DNA for the CDR3 is TGTGCCAGCTCAACGCGACAGGGGGCGCGGAATGAGCAGTTCTTC.

This clone was picked up a small number of times. For the CDR3, the DNA is TGCGCCAGCAGTGAATTAGTGGATGAGCAGTTCTTC. It encodes CASSELVDEQFF. V is TRBV10-2 and J is TRBJ2-1; D gene uncertain. CDR1 and CDR2 (germline): WSHSY, SAAADI. The CDR3 extends over 12 amino acids. V was cut by 3 bases and J by 8 bases, with 8 bases left in between.

V and J are TRBV6-1 and TRBJ1-4, with TRBD1 matching over 8 bases. The ends lost 1 base at V and 7 bases at J; junction bases unmatched: 2. This CDR3 region has 14 residues. CDR1 and CDR2 from the germline V gene are MNHNS and SASEGT. CDR3 sequence: CASSEGRGREKLFF. In DNA form, the CDR3 reads TGTGCCAGCAGTGAAGGCAGGGGGCGTGAAAAACTGTTTTTT.

This clone was observed once. The rearrangement joins TRBV11-2 to TRBJ1-1; 7 bases line up with TRBD1. J lost 1 base, V lost 5 bases, and 7 bases had no gene match. CDR3 length: 15 amino acids. Germline V gives CDR1 SGHAT, CDR2 FQNNGV. CDR3 amino acids: CASSDWTGRNTEAFF. CDR3 DNA sequence: TGTGCCAGCAGCGATTGGACAGGAAGGAACACTGAAGCTTTCTTT.

The chain has TRBV6-1 and TRBJ2-5; 9 nucleotides agree with TRBD2. Germline CDR1 is MNHNS and CDR2 is SASEGT. The J segment lost 2 bases and the V segment lost 4 bases, leaving 14 bases of the junction unmatched. This CDR3 contains 18 residues. The CDR3 loop reads CASSGSSGKGRKQETQYF. CDR3 nucleotide sequence: TGTGCCAGCAGTGGGTCTAGCGGGAAAGGGCGTAAACAAGAGACCCAGTACTTC.

The J gene is TRBJ2-1, the V gene TRBV28; D uncertain. The CDR3 loop spans 15 amino acids. CDR1 and CDR2 (germline): MDHEN, SYDVKM. The V end was cut by 7 bases, the J end by 5 bases, with 18 bases between. The CDR3 DNA is TGTGCCAGCACCCCTTCTAACCTACTAAACAATGAGCAGTTCTTC. Amino acids: CASTPSNLLNNEQFF.

V gene TRBV7-6 combines with J gene TRBJ2-7, with D unresolved. This CDR3 is 11 amino acids long. V was pared by 0 bases and J by 12 bases, with 9 bases between. Germline V CDR1 and CDR2: SGHVS, FNYEAQ. CDR3: CASSLAGPPYV. DNA for the CDR3: TGTGCCAGCAGCTTAGCAGGGCCCCCGTACGTC.

The chain recombines TRBV9 with TRBJ2-2; 10 positions match TRBD2. The CDR3 extends over 16 amino acids. Germline CDR1 and CDR2: SGDLS and YYNGEE. Trimming cost V 3 bases and J 1 base; bases outside gene matches: 3. CDR3 bases: TGTGCCAGCAGCGCACGGACTAGCGGGAACACCGGGGAGCTGTTTTTT. This sequence encodes CASSARTSGNTGELFF. Combining the CDR3 with reference TRBV9 and TRBJ2-2 gives the whole variable domain DSGVTQTPKHLITATGQRVTLRCSPRSGDLSVYWYQQSLDQGLQFLIQYYNGEERAKGNILERFSAQQFPDLHSELNLSSLELGDSALYFCASSARTSGNTGELFFGEGSRLTVL.

The rearrangement joins TRBV12-2 to TRBJ1-2; the tabulated D call, TRBD1, remains unverified against the DNA. TRBV12-2 is termed a pseudogene. CDR3 length: 17 amino acids. In nucleotides, the CDR3 is TGTGCAAGTCGCAGGCTAAACAGGGGGCTTCCAAACTATGGCTACACCTTC. As protein: CASRRLNRGLPNYGYTF.

This rearrangement joins TRBV7-9 to TRBJ1-4; 9 bases match TRBD1. J gave up 5 bases and V 4 bases, and 2 bases lay outside the gene matches. The CDR3 has 14 amino acids. Looked up from germline, CDR1 is SEHNR and CDR2 is FQNEAQ (reference sequence). CDR3 DNA sequence: TGTGCCAGCAGCTACGGACAGGGGAATGAAAAACTGTTTTTT. It encodes CASSYGQGNEKLFF.

The chain recombines TRBV11-2 with TRBJ2-7, with 10 positions matching TRBD2. This CDR3 comprises 18 residues. Germline CDR1 SGHAT, CDR2 FQNNGV. V shed 2 bases and J 3 bases; nucleotides not matched to a gene: 13. CDR3 loop: CASSLLAGEGKPFYEQYF. CDR3 bases: TGTGCCAGCAGCTTACTAGCGGGAGAAGGCAAGCCATTCTACGAGCAGTACTTC. The full variable domain, in which reference TRBV11-2 and TRBJ2-7 provide the parts outside the CDR3, is EAGVAQSPRYKIIEKRQSVAFWCNPISGHATLYWYQQILGQGPKLLIQFQNNGVVDDSQLPKDRFSAERLKGVDSTLKIQPAKLEDSAVYLCASSLLAGEGKPFYEQYFGPGTRLTVT.

The chain uses TRBV2 and TRBJ1-2; D remains ambiguous. Germline V gene lookup returns CDR1 SNHLY and CDR2 FYNNEI. The CDR3 totals 15 residues. V dropped 6 bases and J dropped 8 bases, with 22 bases sitting between them. This CDR3 reads CASRDDPGIPWGYTF. The CDR3 DNA sequence: TGTGCCAGCAGAGATGACCCCGGCATCCCGTGGGGCTACACCTTC.

The chain joins TRBV30 to TRBJ1-3; TRBD1 matches at 7 bases. This CDR3 spans 14 amino acids. Unmatched junction bases numbered 7, after V lost 3 bases and J lost 5 bases. In germline, CDR1 is GTSNPN, CDR2 SVGIG (reference sequence). The CDR3 region is CAWRAGGQRNTIYF. The DNA for the CDR3 is TGTGCCTGGAGGGCAGGGGGTCAACGAAACACCATATATTTT.

This sequence joins TRBV18 and TRBJ1-5; D call uncertain. Germline-derived CDR1 and CDR2 are KGHSH and LQKENI. This CDR3 contains 14 residues. Between the trimmed V and J ends, which lost 3 bases and 6 bases, there was a span of 12 bases. The chain's CDR3 is CASSPDFDSQPQHF. In DNA, the CDR3 is TGTGCCAGCTCACCCGACTTTGATAGTCAGCCCCAGCATTTT.

The rearrangement links TRBV7-3 to TRBJ1-1; the D is unclear. Germline CDR1 reads SGHTA; CDR2 reads FQGTGA. The CDR3 spans 12 residues. V lost 2 bases and J 8 bases, leaving 9 bases between the germline ends. CDR3 region: CASSLGMGEAFF. As DNA, the CDR3 is TGTGCCAGCAGCTTAGGGATGGGAGAAGCTTTCTTT.

The chain uses TRBV27 and TRBJ1-2; 8 bases fit TRBD1. The CDR3 runs 15 residues. Germline CDR1 reads MNHEY; CDR2 reads SMNVEV (reference sequence). The junction had 13 bases not matched to a gene; V was cut back by 6 bases and J by 7 bases. In nucleotides, the CDR3 is TGTGCCAGCAGCCCACGGAGCAGGGGGCCCATTGGCTACACCTTC. Translating gives CASSPRSRGPIGYTF.

The V call is TRBV11-3, the J call TRBJ1-1; no definite D call. Per germline, CDR1 SGHNT and CDR2 YENEEA. CDR3 size: 13 residues. V lost 3 bases and J 2 bases, leaving 7 bases between the germline ends. This CDR3 is CASSFYSNTEAFF. CDR3 nucleotide sequence: TGTGCCAGCAGCTTTTACAGCAACACTGAAGCTTTCTTT.

Here the CDR3 DNA reads TGTGCCAGCAGTAGTTCGGAGGTATGGCCCCAGCATTTT. This codes for CASSSSEVWPQHF. This chain joins TRBV6-1 and TRBJ1-5, with D uncertain. V was cut by 5 bases and J by 9 bases, with 14 bases left in between. From germline, CDR1 is MNHNS and CDR2 SASEGT. The CDR3 runs 13 residues.